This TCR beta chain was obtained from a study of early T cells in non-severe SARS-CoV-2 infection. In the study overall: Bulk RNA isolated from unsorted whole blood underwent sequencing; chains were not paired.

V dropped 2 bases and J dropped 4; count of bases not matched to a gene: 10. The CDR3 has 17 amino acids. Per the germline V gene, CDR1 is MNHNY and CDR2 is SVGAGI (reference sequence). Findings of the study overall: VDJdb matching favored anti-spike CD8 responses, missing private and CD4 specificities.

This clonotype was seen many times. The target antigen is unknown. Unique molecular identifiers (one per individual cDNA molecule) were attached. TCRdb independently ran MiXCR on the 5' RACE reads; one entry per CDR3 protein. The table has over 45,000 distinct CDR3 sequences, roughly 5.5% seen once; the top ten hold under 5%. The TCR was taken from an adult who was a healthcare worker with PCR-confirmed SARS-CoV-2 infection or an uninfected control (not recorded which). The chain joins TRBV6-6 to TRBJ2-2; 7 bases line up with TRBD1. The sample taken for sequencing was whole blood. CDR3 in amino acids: CASSYPTGTRFTGELFF. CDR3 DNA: TGTGCCAGCAGTTACCCGACAGGGACGCGGTTCACCGGGGAGCTGTTTTTT.